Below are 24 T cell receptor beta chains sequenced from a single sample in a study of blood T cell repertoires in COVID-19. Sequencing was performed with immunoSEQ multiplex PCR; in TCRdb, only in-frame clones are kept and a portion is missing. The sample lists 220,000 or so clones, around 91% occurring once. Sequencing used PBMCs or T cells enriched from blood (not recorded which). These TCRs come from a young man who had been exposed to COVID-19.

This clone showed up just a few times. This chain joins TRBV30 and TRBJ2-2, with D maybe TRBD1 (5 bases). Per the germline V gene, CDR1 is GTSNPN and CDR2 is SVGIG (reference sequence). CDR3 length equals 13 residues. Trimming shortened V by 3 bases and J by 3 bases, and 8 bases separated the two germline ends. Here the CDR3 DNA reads TGTGCCTGGAGAAGGGGATACACCGGGGAGCTGTTTTTT. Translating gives CAWRRGYTGELFF. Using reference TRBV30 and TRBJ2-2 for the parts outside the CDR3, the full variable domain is SQTIHQWPATLVQPVGSPLSLECTVEGTSNPNLYWYRQAAGRGLQLLFYSVGIGQISSEVPQNLSASRPQDRQFILSSKKLLLSDSGFYLCAWRRGYTGELFFGEGSRLTVL.

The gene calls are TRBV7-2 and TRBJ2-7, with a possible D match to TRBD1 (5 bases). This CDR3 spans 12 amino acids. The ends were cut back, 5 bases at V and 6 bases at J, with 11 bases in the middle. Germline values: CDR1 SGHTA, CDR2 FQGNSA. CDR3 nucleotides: TGTGCCAGCAGCCTGGGGCTGGGCGAGCAGTACTTC. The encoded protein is CASSLGLGEQYF.

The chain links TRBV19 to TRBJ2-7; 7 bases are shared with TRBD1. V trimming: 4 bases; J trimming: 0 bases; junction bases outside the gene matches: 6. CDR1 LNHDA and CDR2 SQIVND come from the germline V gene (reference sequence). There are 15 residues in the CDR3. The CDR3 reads CASSKGAGHSYEQYF. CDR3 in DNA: TGTGCCAGTAGTAAGGGGGCCGGGCACTCCTACGAGCAGTACTTC.

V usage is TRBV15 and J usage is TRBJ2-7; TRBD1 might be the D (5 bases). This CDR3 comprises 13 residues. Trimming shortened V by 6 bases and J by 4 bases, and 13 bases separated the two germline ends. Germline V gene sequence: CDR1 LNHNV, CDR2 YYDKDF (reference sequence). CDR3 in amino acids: CATRRGILYEQYF. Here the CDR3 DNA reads TGTGCCACCAGAAGGGGAATCCTTTACGAGCAGTACTTC. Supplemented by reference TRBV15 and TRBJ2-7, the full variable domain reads DAMVIQNPRYQVTQFGKPVTLSCSQTLNHNVMYWYQQKSSQAPKLLFHYYDKDFNNEADTPDNFQSRRPNTSFCFLDIRSPGLGDTAMYLCATRRGILYEQYFGPGTRLTVT.

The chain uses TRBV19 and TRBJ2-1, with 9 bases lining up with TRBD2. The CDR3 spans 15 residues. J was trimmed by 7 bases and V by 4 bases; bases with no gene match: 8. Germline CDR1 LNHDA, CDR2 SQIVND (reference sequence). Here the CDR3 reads CASSTDWSGGNEQFF. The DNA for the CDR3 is TGTGCCAGTAGTACCGACTGGAGCGGGGGGAATGAGCAGTTCTTC. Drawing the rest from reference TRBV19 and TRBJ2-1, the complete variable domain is DGGITQSPKYLFRKEGQNVTLSCEQNLNHDAMYWYRQDPGQGLRLIYYSQIVNDFQKGDIAEGYSVSREKKESFPLTVTSAQKNPTAFYLCASSTDWSGGNEQFFGPGTRLTVL.

The CDR3 loop is CASSQDLTANSPLHF. CDR3 coding DNA: TGTGCCAGCAGCCAAGATTTGACAGCAAATTCACCCCTCCACTTT. The J gene is TRBJ1-6, the V gene TRBV3-1 (or the pseudogene TRBV3-2); D is possibly TRBD1 (5 bases). The V gene's germline CDR1 is LGHDT and CDR2 YNNKEL (reference sequence). With 0 bases removed from V and 7 bases from J, the gap between germline ends came to 10 bases. The CDR3 runs to 15 residues.

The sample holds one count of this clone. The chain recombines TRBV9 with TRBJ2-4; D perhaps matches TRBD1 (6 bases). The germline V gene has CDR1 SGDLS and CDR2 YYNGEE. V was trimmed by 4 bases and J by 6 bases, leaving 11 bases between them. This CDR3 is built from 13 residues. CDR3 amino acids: CASSQGQRNIQYF. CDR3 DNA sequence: TGTGCCAGCAGCCAGGGACAAAGAAACATTCAGTACTTC.

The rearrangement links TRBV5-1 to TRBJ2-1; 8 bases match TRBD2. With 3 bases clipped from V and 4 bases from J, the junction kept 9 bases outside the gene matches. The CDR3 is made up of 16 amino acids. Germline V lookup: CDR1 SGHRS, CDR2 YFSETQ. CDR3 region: CASSSISGGTYNEQFF. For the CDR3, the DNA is TGCGCCAGCAGCTCAATAAGCGGGGGAACTTACAATGAGCAGTTCTTC.

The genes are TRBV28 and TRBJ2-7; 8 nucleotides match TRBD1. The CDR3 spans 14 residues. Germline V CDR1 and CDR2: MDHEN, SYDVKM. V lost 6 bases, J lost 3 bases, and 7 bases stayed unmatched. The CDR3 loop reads CASSPGQAVYEQYF. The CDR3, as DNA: TGTGCCAGCAGCCCGGGACAGGCGGTCTACGAGCAGTACTTC.

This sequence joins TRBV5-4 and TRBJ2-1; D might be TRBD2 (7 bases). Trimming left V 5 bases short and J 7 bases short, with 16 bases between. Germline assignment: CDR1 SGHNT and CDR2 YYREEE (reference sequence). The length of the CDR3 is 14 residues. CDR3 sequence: CASSRGGGRNEQFF. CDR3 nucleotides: TGTGCCAGCAGTCGAGGGGGGGGCCGGAATGAGCAGTTCTTC.

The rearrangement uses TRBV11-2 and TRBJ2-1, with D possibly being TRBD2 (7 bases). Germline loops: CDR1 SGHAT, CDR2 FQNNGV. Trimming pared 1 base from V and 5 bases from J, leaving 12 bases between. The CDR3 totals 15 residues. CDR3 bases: TGTGCCAGCAGCTTAGGGGGGGGCGCCCACAATGAGCAGTTCTTC. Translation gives CASSLGGGAHNEQFF.

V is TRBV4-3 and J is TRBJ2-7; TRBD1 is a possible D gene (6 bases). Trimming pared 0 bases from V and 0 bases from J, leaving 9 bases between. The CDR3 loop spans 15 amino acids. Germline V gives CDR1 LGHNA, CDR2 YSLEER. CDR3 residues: CASSQDTGSSYEQYF. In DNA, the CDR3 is TGCGCCAGCAGCCAAGATACAGGGAGCTCCTACGAGCAGTACTTC.

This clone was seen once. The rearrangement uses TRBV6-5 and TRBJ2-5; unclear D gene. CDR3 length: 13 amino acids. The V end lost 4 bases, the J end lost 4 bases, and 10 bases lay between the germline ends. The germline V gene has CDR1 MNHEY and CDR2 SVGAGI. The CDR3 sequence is CASSSSSGETQYF. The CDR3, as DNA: TGTGCCAGCAGTTCCTCGAGTGGAGAGACCCAGTACTTC.

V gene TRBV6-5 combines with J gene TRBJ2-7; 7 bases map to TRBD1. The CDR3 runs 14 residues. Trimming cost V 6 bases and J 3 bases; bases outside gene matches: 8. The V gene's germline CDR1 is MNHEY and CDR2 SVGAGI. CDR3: CASSQQGNDYEQYF. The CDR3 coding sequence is TGTGCCAGCAGCCAACAGGGGAATGACTACGAGCAGTACTTC.

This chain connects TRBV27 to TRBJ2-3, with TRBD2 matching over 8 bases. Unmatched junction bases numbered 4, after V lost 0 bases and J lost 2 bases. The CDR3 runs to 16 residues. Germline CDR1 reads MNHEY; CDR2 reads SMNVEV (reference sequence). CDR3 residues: CASSLSSGRNTDTQYF. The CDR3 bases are TGTGCCAGCAGTTTATCGAGCGGGAGAAACACAGATACGCAGTATTTT.

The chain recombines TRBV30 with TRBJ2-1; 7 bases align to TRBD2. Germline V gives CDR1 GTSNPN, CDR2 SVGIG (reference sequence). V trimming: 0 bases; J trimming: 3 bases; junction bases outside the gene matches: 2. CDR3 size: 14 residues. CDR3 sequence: CAWSVRGGYNEQFF. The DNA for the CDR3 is TGTGCCTGGAGTGTACGCGGGGGCTACAATGAGCAGTTCTTC. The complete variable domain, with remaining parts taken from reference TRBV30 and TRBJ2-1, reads SQTIHQWPATLVQPVGSPLSLECTVEGTSNPNLYWYRQAAGRGLQLLFYSVGIGQISSEVPQNLSASRPQDRQFILSSKKLLLSDSGFYLCAWSVRGGYNEQFFGPGTRLTVL.

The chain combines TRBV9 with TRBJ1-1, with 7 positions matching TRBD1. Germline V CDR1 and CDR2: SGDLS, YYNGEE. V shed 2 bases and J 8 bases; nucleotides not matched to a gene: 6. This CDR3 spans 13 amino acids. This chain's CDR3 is CASSVPGRGEAFF. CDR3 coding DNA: TGTGCCAGCAGCGTCCCAGGCAGGGGGGAAGCTTTCTTT.

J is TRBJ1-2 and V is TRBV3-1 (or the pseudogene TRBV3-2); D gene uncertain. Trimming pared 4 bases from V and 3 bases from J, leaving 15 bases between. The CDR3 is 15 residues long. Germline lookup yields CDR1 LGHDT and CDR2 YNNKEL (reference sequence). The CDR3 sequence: CASSLLTGSHYGYTF. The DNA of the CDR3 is TGTGCCAGCAGCCTCTTAACCGGGTCCCACTATGGCTACACCTTC.

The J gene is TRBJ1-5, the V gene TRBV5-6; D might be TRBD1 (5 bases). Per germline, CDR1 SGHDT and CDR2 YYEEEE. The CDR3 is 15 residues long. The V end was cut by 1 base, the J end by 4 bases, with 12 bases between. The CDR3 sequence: CASSLLGVQNQPQHF. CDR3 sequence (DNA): TGTGCCAGCAGCTTGTTAGGGGTCCAAAATCAGCCCCAGCATTTT.

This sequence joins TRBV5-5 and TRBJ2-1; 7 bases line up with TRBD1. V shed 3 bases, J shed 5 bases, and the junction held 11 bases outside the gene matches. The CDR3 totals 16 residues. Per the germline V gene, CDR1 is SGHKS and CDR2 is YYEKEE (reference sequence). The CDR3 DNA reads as TGTGCCAGCAGCTCTGACGGGACAGCCATACACAATGAGCAGTTCTTC. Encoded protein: CASSSDGTAIHNEQFF.

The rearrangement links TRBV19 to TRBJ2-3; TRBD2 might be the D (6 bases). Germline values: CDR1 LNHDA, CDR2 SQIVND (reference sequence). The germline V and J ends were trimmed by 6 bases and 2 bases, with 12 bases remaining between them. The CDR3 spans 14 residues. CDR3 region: CASREGASTDTQYF. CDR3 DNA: TGTGCCAGTAGGGAGGGAGCGTCCACAGATACGCAGTATTTT. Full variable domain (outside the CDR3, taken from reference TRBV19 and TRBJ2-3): DGGITQSPKYLFRKEGQNVTLSCEQNLNHDAMYWYRQDPGQGLRLIYYSQIVNDFQKGDIAEGYSVSREKKESFPLTVTSAQKNPTAFYLCASREGASTDTQYFGPGTRLTVL.

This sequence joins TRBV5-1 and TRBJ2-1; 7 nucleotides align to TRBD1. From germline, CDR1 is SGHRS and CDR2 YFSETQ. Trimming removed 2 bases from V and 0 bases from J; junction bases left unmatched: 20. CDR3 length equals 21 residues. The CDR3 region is CASSFPTGFRQGQSSYNEQFF. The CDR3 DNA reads TGCGCCAGCAGCTTCCCAACGGGATTTCGACAGGGCCAAAGCTCCTACAATGAGCAGTTCTTC. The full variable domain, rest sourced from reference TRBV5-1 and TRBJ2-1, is KAGVTQTPRYLIKTRGQQVTLSCSPISGHRSVSWYQQTPGQGLQFLFEYFSETQRNKGNFPGRFSGRQFSNSRSEMNVSTLELGDSALYLCASSFPTGFRQGQSSYNEQFFGPGTRLTVL.

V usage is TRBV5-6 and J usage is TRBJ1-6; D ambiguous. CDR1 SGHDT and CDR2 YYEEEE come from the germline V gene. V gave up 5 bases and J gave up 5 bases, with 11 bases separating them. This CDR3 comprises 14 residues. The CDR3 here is CASSSNSNNSPLHF. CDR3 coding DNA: TGTGCCAGCAGTTCAAACAGCAATAATTCACCCCTCCACTTT.

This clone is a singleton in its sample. The CDR3 DNA is TGTGCCAGCAGCCCGGGCGGGAGTGGAAACACCATATATTTT. Its translation is CASSPGGSGNTIYF. The rearrangement uses TRBV5-6 and TRBJ1-3; D is undetermined. Trimming stripped 4 bases from V and 3 bases from J, with 11 bases between. Germline-derived CDR1 and CDR2 are SGHDT and YYEEEE. The CDR3 length is 14 residues.